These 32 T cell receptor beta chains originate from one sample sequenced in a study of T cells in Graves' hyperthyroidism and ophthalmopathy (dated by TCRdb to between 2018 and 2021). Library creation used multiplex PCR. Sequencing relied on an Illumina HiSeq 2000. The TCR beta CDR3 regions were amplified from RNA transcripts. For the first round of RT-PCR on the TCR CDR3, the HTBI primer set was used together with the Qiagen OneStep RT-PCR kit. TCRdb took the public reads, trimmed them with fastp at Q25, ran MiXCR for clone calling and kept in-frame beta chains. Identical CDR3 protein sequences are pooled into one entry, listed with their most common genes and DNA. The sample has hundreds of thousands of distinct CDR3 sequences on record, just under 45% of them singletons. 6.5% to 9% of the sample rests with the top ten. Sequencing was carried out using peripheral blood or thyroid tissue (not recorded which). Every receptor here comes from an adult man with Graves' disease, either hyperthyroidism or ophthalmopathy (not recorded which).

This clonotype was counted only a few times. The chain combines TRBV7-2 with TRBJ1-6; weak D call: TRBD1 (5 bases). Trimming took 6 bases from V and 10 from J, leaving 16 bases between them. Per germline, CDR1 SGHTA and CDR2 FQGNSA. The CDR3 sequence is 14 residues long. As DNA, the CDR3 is TGTGCCAGCAGTCCCGGGACGGTGGGGTCACCCCTCCACTTT. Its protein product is CASSPGTVGSPLHF.

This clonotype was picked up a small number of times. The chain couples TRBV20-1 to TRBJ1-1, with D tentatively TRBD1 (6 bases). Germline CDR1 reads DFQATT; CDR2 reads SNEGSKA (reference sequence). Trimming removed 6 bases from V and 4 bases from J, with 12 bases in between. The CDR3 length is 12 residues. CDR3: CSANRGTTEAFF. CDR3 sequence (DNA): TGCAGTGCCAATAGGGGGACCACTGAAGCTTTCTTT.

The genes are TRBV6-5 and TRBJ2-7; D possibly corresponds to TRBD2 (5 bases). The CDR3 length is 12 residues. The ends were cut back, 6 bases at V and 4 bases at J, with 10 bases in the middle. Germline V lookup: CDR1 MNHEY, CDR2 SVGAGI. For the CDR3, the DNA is TGTGCCAGCAGCTATAGCGAGTACGAGCAGTACTTC. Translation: CASSYSEYEQYF.

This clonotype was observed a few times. CDR3 in DNA: TGCGCCAGCAGCCGGGGACAGGGCGGTTTTGACGGCTACACCTTC. Its protein product is CASSRGQGGFDGYTF. This chain links TRBV5-1 with TRBJ1-2; 9 bases line up with TRBD1. The V gene's germline CDR1 is SGHRS and CDR2 YFSETQ. The CDR3 has 15 amino acids. Trimming at V came to 4 bases and at J to 8 bases, leaving 12 bases not matched to a gene.

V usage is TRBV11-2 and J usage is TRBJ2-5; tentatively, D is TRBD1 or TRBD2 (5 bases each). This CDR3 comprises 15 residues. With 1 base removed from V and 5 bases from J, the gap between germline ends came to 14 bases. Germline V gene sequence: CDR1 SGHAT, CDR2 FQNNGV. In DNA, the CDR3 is TGTGCCAGCAGCTTAGCAGGGATAGGGAGTGAGACCCAGTACTTC. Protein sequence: CASSLAGIGSETQYF.

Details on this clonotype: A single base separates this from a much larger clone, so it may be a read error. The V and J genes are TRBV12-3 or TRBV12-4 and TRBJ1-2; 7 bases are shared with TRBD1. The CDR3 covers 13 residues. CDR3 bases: TGTGCCGGCAGTTCAACAGGGGTGAGAGGCTACACCTTC. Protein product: CAGSSTGVRGYTF.

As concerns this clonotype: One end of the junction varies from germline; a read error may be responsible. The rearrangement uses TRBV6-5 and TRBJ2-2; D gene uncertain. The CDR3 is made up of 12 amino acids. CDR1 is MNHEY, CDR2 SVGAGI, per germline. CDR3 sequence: CAISYTNGELFF. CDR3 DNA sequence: TGTGCCATCAGTTACACTAACGGGGAGCTGTTTTTT.

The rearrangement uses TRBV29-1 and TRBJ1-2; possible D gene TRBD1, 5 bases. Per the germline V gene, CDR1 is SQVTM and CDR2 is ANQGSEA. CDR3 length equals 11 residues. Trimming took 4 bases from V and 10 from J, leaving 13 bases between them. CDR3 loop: CSVAPGQLYTF. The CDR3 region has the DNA TGCAGCGTTGCTCCCGGACAACTCTACACCTTC.

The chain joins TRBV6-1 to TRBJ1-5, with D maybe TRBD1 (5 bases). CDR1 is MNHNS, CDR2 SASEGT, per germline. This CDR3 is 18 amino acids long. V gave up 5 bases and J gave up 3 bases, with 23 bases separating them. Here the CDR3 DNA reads TGTGCCAGCAGTTACCCCTACCCACTTAGACAGAACAATCAGCCCCAGCATTTT. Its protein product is CASSYPYPLRQNNQPQHF.

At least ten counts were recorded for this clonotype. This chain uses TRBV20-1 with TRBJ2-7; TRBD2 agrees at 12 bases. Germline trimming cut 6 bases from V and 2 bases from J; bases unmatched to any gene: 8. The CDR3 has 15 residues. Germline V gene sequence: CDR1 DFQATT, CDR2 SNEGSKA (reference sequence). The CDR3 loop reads CSAPWTSGTTYEQYF. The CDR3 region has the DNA TGCAGTGCGCCATGGACTAGCGGGACAACCTACGAGCAGTACTTC.

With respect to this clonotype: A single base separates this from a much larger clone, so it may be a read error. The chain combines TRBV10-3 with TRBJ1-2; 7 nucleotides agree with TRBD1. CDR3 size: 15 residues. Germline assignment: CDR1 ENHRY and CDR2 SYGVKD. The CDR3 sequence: CAISESPTGRYGHTF. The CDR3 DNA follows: TGTGCCATCAGTGAGTCTCCGACAGGGCGGTATGGCCACACCTTC.

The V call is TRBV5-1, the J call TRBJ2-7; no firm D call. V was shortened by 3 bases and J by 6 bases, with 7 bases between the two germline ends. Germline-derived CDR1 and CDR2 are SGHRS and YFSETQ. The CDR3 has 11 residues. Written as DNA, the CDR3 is TGCGCCAGCAGCTATCATTTCGAGCAGTACTTC. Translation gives CASSYHFEQYF. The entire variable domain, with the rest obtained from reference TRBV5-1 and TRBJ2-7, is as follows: KAGVTQTPRYLIKTRGQQVTLSCSPISGHRSVSWYQQTPGQGLQFLFEYFSETQRNKGNFPGRFSGRQFSNSRSEMNVSTLELGDSALYLCASSYHFEQYFGPGTRLTVT.

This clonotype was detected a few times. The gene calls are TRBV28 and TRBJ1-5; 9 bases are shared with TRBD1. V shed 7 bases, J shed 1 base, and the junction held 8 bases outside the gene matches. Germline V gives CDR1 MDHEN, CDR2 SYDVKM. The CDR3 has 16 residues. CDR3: CASNTGGAWSNQPQHF. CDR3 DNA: TGTGCCAGCAACACAGGGGGCGCGTGGAGCAATCAGCCCCAGCATTTT.

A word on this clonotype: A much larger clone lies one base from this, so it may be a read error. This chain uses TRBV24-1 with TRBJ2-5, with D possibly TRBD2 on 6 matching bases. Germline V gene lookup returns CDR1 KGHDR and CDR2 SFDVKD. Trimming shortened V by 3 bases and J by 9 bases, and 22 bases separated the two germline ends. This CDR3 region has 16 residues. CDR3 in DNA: TGTGCCACCAGTGATAGTTTTCCTAGTGGAAGGGAGGCCCAGTACTTC. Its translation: CATSDSFPSGREAQYF.

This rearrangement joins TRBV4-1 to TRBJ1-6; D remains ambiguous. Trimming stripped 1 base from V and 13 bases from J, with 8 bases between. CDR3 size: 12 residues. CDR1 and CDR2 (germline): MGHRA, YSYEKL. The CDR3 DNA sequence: TGCGCCAGCAGCCAAGGGGTCGGCCCCCTCCACTTT. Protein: CASSQGVGPLHF.

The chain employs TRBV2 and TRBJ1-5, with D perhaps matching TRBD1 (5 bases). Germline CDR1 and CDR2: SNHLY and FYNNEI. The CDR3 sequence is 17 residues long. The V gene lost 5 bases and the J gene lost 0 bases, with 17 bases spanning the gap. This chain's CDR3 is CASSLSLGGYSNQPQHF. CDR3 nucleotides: TGTGCCAGCAGTCTCAGCCTTGGGGGGTATAGCAATCAGCCCCAGCATTTT.

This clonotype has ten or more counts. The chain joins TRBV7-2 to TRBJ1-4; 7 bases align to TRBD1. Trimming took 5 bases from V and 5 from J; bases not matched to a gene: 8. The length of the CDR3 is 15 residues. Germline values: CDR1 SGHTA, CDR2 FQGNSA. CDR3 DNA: TGTGCCAGCAGCCTGACAGGGAAGGGGAATGAAAAACTGTTTTTT. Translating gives CASSLTGKGNEKLFF.

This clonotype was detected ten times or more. CDR3 DNA sequence: TGCAGTGCTAGTGGCGGGGCGGAGACCCAGTACTTC. It specifies CSASGGAETQYF. The gene calls are TRBV20-1 and TRBJ2-5; D may be TRBD2 (6 bases). The CDR3 consists of 12 residues. Germline assignment: CDR1 DFQATT and CDR2 SNEGSKA (reference sequence). Trimming removed 3 bases at V and 5 bases at J, with 10 bases between.

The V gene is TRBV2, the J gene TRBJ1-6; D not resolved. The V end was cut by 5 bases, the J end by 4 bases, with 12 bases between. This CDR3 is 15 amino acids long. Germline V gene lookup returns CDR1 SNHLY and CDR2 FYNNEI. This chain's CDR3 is CASSYDSVYNSPLHF. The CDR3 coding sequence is TGTGCCAGCAGTTACGATTCAGTGTATAATTCACCCCTCCACTTT.

CDR3 region: CASSLARGDQPQHF. Written as DNA, the CDR3 is TGTGCCAGCAGCTTAGCCCGGGGAGATCAGCCCCAGCATTTT. J is TRBJ1-5 and V is TRBV7-9; no firm D call. V lost 0 bases to trimming and J lost 5 bases, with 8 bases between them. This CDR3 has 14 amino acids. Germline V gene lookup returns CDR1 SEHNR and CDR2 FQNEAQ (reference sequence).

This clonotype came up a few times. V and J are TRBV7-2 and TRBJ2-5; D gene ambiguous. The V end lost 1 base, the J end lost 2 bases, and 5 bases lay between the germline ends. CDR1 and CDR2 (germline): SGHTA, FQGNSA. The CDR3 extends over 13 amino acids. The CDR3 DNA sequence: TGTGCCAGCAGCTTAGGGAAACAAGAGACCCAGTACTTC. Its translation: CASSLGKQETQYF.

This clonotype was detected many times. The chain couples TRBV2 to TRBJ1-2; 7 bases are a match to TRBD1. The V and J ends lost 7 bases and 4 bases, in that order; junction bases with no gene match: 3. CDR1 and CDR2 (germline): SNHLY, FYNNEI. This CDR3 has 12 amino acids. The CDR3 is CASTGDSYGYTF. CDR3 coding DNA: TGTGCCAGCACCGGGGACAGCTATGGCTACACCTTC.

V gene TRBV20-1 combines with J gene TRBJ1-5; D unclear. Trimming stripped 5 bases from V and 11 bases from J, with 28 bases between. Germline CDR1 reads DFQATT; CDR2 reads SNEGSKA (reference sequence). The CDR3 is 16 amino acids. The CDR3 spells CSASDGGGRAAETQHF. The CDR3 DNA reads TGCAGTGCTTCCGACGGAGGCGGGAGGGCCGCCGAGACCCAGCATTTT.

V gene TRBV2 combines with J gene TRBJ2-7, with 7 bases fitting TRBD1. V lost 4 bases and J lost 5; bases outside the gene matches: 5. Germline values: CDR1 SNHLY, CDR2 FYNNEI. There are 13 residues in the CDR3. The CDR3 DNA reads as TGTGCCAGCAGTGGGACAGGTCCCAACGAGCAGTACTTC. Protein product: CASSGTGPNEQYF.

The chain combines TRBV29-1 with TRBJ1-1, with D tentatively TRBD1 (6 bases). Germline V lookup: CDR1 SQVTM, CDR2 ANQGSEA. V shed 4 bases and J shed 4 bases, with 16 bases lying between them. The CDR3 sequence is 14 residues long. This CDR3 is CSVAEGGVGTEAFF. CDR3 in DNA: TGCAGCGTTGCCGAGGGGGGGGTGGGCACTGAAGCTTTCTTT.

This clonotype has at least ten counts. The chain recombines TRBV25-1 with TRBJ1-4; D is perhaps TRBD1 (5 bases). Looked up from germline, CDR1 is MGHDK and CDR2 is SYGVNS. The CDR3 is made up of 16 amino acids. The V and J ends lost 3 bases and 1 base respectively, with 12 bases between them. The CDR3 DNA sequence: TGTGCCAGCAGTGATCTTCGGGGCGGAACTAATGAAAAACTGTTTTTT. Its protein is CASSDLRGGTNEKLFF. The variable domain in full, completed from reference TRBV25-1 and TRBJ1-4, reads EADIYQTPRYLVIGTGKKITLECSQTMGHDKMYWYQQDPGMELHLIHYSYGVNSTEKGDLSSESTVSRIRTEHFPLTLESARPSHTSQYLCASSDLRGGTNEKLFFGSGTQLSVL.

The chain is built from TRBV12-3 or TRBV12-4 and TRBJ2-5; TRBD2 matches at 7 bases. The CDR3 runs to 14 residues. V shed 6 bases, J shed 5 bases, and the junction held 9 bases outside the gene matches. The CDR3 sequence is CASSPSGMAETQYF. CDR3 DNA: TGTGCCAGCAGCCCGAGCGGGATGGCTGAGACCCAGTACTTC.

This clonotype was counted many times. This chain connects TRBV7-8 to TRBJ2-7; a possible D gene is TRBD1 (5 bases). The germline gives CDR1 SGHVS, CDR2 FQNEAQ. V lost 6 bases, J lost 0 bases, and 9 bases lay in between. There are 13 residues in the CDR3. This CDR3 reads CASSPQVSYEQYF. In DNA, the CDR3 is TGTGCCAGCAGTCCACAGGTCTCCTACGAGCAGTACTTC.

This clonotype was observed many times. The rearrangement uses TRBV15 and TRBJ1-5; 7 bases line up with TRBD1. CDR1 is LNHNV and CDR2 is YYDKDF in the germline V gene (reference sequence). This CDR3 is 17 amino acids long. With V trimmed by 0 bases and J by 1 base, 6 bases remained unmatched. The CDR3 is CATSRDSRQGSNQPQHF. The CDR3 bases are TGTGCCACCAGCAGAGATTCGAGACAGGGAAGCAATCAGCCCCAGCATTTT.

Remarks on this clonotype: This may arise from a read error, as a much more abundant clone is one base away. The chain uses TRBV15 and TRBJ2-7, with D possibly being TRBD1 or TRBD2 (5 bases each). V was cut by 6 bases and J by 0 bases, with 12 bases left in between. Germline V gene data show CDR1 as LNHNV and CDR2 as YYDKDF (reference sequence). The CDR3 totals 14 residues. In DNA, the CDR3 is TGTGCCACCAGAAGGGCAGGGAGCTCCTACGAGCAGTACTTC. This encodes CATRRAGSSYEQYF.

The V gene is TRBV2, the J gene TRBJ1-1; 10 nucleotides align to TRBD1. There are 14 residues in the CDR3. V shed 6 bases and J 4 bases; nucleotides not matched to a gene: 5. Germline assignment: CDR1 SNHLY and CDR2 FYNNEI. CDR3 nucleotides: TGTGCCAGCAGCCAGACAGGGGGCCCCACTGAAGCTTTCTTT. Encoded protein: CASSQTGGPTEAFF. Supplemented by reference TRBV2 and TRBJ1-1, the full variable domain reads EPEVTQTPSHQVTQMGQEVILRCVPISNHLYFYWYRQILGQKVEFLVSFYNNEISEKSEIFDDQFSVERPDGSNFTLKIRSTKLEDSAMYFCASSQTGGPTEAFFGQGTRLTVV.

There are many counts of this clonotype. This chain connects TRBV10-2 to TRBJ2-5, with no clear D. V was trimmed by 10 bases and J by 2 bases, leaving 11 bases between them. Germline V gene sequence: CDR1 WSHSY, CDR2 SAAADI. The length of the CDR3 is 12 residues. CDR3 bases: TGCGCCACCTCGACTTATCAAGAGACCCAGTACTTC. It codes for CATSTYQETQYF.